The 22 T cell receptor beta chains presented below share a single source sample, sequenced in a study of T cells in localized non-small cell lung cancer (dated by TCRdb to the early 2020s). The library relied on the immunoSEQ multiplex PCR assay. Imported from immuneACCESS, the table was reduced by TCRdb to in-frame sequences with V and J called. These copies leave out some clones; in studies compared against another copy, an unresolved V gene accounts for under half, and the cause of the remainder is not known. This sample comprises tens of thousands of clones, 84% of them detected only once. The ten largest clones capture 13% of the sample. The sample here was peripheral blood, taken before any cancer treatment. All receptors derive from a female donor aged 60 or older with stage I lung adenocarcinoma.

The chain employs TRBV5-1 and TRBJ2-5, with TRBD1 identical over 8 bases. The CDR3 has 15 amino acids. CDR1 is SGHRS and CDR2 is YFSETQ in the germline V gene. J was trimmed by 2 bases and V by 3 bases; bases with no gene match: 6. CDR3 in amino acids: CASSYQGAEQETQYF. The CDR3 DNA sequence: TGCGCCAGCAGCTACCAGGGGGCTGAGCAAGAGACCCAGTACTTC.

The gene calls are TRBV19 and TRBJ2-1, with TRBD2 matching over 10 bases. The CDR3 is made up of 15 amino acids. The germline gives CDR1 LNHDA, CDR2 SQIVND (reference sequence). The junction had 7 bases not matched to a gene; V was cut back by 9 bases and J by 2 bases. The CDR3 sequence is CASAGSGRAYNEQFF. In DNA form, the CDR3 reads TGTGCCAGCGCAGGGAGCGGGAGGGCCTACAATGAGCAGTTCTTC.

The CDR3 DNA reads TGTGCCAGTAGCAACACGAATGAGCAGTTCTTC. Its translation: CASSNTNEQFF. The gene calls are TRBV19 and TRBJ2-1; D unclear. CDR3 length: 11 amino acids. The germline V gene encodes CDR1 LNHDA and CDR2 SQIVND (reference sequence). V lost 6 bases and J lost 7, with 7 bases in between.

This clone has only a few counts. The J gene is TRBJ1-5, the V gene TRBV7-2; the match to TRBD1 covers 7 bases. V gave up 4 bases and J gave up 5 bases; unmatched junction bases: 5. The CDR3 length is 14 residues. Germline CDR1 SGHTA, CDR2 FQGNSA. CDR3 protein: CASSSQGSDQPQHF. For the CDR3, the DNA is TGTGCCAGCAGCTCACAGGGGTCGGATCAGCCCCAGCATTTT.

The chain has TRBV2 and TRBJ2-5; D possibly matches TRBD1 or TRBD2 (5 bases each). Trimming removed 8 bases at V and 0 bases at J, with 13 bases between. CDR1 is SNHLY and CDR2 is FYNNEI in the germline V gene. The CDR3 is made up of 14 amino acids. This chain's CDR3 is CASGGRMYQETQYF. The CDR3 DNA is TGTGCCAGCGGGGGACGTATGTACCAAGAGACCCAGTACTTC.

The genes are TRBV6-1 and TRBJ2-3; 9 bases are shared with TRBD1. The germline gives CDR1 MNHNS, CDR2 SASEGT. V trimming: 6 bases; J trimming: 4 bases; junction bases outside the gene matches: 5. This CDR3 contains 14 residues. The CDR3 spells CASRTGGEADTQYF. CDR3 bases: TGTGCCAGCAGGACAGGGGGGGAAGCAGATACGCAGTATTTT.

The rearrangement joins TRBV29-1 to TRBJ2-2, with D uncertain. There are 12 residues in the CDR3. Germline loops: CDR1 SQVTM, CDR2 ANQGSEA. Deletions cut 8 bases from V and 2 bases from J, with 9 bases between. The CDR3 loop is CSFLGNTGELFF. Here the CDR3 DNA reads TGCAGCTTCTTGGGTAACACCGGGGAGCTGTTTTTT.

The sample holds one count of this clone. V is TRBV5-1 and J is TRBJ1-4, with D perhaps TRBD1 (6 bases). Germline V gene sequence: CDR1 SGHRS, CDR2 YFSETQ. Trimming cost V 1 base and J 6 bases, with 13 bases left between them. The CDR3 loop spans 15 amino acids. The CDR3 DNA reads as TGCGCCAGCAGCTTGAGGGGGGGAGCGGATGAAAAACTGTTTTTT. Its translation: CASSLRGGADEKLFF.

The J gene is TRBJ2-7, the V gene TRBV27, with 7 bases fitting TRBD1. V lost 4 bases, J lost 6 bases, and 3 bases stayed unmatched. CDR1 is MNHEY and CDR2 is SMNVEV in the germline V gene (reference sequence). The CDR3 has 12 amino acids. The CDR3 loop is CASSSTGTEQYF. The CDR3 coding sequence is TGTGCCAGCAGTTCGACAGGGACCGAGCAGTACTTC.

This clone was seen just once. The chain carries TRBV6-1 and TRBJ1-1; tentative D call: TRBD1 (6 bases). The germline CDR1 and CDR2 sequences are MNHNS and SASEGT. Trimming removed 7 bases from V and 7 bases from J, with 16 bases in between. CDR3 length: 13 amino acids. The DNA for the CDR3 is TGTGCCAGCATCGGGACAAATAATGATGAAGCTTTCTTT. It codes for CASIGTNNDEAFF.

The CDR3 sequence is CASSPVAGGEYEQYF. CDR3 nucleotide sequence: TGTGCCAGCAGTCCGGTAGCGGGAGGCGAATACGAGCAGTACTTC. The chain couples TRBV6-6 to TRBJ2-7; 10 nucleotides align to TRBD2. V was pared by 5 bases and J by 4 bases, with 8 bases of the junction left unmatched. Germline CDR1 reads MNHNY; CDR2 reads SVGAGI (reference sequence). This CDR3 has 15 amino acids.

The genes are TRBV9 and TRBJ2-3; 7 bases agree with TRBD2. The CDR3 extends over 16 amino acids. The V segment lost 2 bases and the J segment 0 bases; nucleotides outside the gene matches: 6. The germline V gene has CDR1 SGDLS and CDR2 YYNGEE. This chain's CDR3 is CASSVDRTRSTDTQYF. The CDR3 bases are TGTGCCAGCAGCGTGGATAGGACTAGAAGCACAGATACGCAGTATTTT.

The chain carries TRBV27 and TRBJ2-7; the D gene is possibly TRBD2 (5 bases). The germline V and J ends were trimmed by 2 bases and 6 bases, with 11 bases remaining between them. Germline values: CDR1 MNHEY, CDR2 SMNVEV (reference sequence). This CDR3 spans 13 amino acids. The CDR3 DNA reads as TGTGCCAGCAGTTTAGTAGCGCGTGGCGAGCAGTACTTC. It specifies CASSLVARGEQYF.

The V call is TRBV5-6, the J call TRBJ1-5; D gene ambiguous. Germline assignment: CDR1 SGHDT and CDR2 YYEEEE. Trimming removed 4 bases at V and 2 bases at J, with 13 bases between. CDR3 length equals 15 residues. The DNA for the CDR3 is TGTGCCAGCAGCAGGACGGCGTCTGGCAATCAGCCCCAGCATTTT. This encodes CASSRTASGNQPQHF.

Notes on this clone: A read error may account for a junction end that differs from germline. As DNA, the CDR3 is TGTGCCAGCAGTTACTCCCCAGGGGGCTATGACTACACCTTC. It is translated as CASSYSPGGYDYTF. The chain recombines TRBV6-6 with TRBJ1-2; TRBD1 matches at 8 bases. There are 14 residues in the CDR3. CDR1 MNHNY and CDR2 SVGAGI come from the germline V gene (reference sequence).

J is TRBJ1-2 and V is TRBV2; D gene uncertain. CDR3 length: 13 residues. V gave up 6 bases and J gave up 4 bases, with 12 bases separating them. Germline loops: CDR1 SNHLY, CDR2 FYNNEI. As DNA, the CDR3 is TGTGCCAGCAGATCGCAGGCTAGCTATGGCTACACCTTC. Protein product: CASRSQASYGYTF.

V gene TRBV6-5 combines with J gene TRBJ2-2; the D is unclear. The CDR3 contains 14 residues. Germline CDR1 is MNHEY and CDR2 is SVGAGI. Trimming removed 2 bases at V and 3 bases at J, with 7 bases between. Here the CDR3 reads CASSYVTHTGELFF. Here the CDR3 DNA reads TGTGCCAGCAGTTACGTCACACACACCGGGGAGCTGTTTTTT.

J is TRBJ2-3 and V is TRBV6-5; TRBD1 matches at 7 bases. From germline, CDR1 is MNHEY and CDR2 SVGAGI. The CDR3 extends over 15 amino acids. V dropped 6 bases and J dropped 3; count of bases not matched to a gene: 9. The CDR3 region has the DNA TGTGCCAGCAGCCGGGACAGCCTGAGTACAGATACGCAGTATTTT. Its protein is CASSRDSLSTDTQYF.

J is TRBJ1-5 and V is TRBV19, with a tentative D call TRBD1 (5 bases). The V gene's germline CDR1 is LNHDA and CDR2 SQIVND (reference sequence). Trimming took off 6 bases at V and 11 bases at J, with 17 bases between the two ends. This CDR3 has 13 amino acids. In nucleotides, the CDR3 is TGTGCCAGTAGAGTCGGGGGGTCCGAGTCCCAGCATTTT. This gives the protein CASRVGGSESQHF.

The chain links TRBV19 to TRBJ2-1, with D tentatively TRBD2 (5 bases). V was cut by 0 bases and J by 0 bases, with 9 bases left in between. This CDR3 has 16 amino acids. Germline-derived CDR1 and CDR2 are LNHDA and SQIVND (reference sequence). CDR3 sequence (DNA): TGTGCCAGTAGTATAGATCATGGGAGCTCCTACAATGAGCAGTTCTTC. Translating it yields CASSIDHGSSYNEQFF.

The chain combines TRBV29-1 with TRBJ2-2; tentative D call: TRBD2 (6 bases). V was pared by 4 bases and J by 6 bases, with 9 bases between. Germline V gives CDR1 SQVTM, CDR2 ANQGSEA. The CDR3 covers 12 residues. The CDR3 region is CSVAGAAGELFF. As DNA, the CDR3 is TGCAGCGTTGCGGGAGCGGCCGGGGAGCTGTTTTTT.

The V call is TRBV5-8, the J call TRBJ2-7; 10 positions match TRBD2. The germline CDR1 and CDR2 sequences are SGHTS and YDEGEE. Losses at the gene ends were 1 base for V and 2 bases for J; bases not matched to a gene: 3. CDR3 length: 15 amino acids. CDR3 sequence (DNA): TGTGCCAGCAGCTTGCCAGCGGGGGGGACCTACGAGCAGTACTTC. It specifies CASSLPAGGTYEQYF.